The 6 T cell receptor beta chains reported below all come from one sample, sequenced in a study of cytomegalovirus exposure and HLA in healthy donors (TCRdb year 2017). The protocol used for the library was the immunoSEQ multiplex PCR assay. The multiplex PCR relied on a mix of 60 forward primers for TCR Vbeta segments and 13 reverse primers for TCR Jbeta segments. Entries here come from immuneACCESS through TCRdb and include only in-frame sequences with V and J called. Some clones fail to appear in such tables; in the studies checked, an unresolved V gene covers under half of the shortfall, and the cause of the remainder is unknown. For this sample the table gives fewer than 300,000 clones, of which roughly 80% were detected only once. Together, the top ten hold less than 0.4% of the sample. Material: PBMCs. These receptors came from a girl aged 2 to 10 in good health and CMV-seronegative.

The chain employs TRBV12-5 and TRBJ2-3; 7 nucleotides line up with TRBD2. The junction had 5 bases not matched to a gene; V was cut back by 9 bases and J by 5 bases. This CDR3 comprises 12 residues. CDR1 and CDR2 from the germline V gene are LGHNT and FRNRAP. CDR3 residues: CASKAGKDTQYF. The CDR3 nucleotides read TGTGCTAGCAAAGCGGGAAAAGATACGCAGTATTTT.

This clone was counted only a few times. The chain employs TRBV5-4 and TRBJ2-3; maybe TRBD2 (6 bases). V was shortened by 2 bases and J by 5 bases, with 9 bases between the two germline ends. Germline CDR1 and CDR2: SGHNT and YYREEE (reference sequence). The CDR3 length is 13 residues. The CDR3, as DNA: TGTGCCAGCAGCTTAGGAGGGGTAGATACGCAGTATTTT. The encoded protein is CASSLGGVDTQYF.

This clone was recorded a few times. The chain employs TRBV4-1 and TRBJ1-1; D unresolved. Trimming left V 5 bases short and J 2 bases short, with 9 bases between. This CDR3 has 13 amino acids. Germline lookup yields CDR1 MGHRA and CDR2 YSYEKL. This CDR3 is CASSSRGNTEAFF. CDR3 bases: TGCGCCAGCAGCTCCCGAGGAAACACTGAAGCTTTCTTT.

This clone appeared a few times. This rearrangement joins TRBV5-1 to TRBJ1-1; D is uncertain. The germline V gene encodes CDR1 SGHRS and CDR2 YFSETQ. The CDR3 has 13 residues. V dropped 5 bases and J dropped 1 base, with 9 bases sitting between them. DNA for the CDR3: TGCGCCAGCAGAGTCTACGGGAACACTGAAGCTTTCTTT. It specifies CASRVYGNTEAFF.

This clone was recorded a few times. The chain is built from TRBV28 and TRBJ2-2, with TRBD1 matching 7 bases. The CDR3 sequence is 15 residues long. V lost 4 bases to trimming and J lost 3 bases; unmatched junction nucleotides: 5. CDR1 is MDHEN, CDR2 SYDVKM, per germline. CDR3: CASSSGTEHTGELFF. The CDR3, as DNA: TGTGCCAGCAGTTCCGGGACAGAGCACACCGGGGAGCTGTTTTTT. The whole variable domain, filled in from reference TRBV28 and TRBJ2-2, reads DVKVTQSSRYLVKRTGEKVFLECVQDMDHENMFWYRQDPGLGLRLIYFSYDVKMKEKGDIPEGYSVSREKKERFSLILESASTNQTSMYLCASSSGTEHTGELFFGEGSRLTVL.

This clone is a singleton in its sample. The V and J genes are TRBV9 and TRBJ2-7, with a tentative D call TRBD2 (6 bases). This CDR3 has 13 amino acids. Trimming shortened V by 0 bases and J by 7 bases, and 11 bases separated the two germline ends. From germline, CDR1 is SGDLS and CDR2 YYNGEE. CDR3 region: CASSVEPRGEQYF. CDR3 in DNA: TGTGCCAGCAGCGTAGAGCCCCGGGGGGAGCAGTACTTC.